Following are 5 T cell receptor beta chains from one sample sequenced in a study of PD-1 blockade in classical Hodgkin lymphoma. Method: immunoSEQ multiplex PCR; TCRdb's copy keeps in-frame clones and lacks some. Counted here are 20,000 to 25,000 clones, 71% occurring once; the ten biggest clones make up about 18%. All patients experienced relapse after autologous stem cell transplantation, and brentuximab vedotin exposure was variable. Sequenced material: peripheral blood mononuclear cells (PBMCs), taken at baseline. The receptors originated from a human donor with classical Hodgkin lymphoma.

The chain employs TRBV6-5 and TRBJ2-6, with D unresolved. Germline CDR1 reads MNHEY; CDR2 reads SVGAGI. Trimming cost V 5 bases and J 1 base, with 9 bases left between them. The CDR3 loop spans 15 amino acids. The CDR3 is CASSRLQSGANVLTF. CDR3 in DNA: TGTGCCAGCAGTCGTCTTCAGTCTGGGGCCAACGTCCTGACTTTC.

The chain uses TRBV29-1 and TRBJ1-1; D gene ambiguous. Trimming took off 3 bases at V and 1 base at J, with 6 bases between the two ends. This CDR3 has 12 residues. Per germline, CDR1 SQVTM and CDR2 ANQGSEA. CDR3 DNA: TGCAGCGTTGACGGCTGGAACACTGAAGCTTTCTTT. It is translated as CSVDGWNTEAFF. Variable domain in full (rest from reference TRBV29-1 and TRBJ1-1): SAVISQKPSRDICQRGTSLTIQCQVDSQVTMMFWYRQQPGQSLTLIATANQGSEATYESGFVIDKFPISRPNLTFSTLTVSNMSPEDSSIYLCSVDGWNTEAFFGQGTRLTVV.

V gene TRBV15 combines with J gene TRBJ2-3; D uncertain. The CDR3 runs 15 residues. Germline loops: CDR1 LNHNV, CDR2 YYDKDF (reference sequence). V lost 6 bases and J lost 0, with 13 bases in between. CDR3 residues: CATRETASSTDTQYF. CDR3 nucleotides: TGTGCCACCAGAGAAACAGCGTCTAGCACAGATACGCAGTATTTT.

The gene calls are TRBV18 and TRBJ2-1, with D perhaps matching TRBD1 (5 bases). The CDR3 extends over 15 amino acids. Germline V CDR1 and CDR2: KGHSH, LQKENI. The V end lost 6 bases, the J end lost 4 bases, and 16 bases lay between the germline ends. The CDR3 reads CASSALARAYNEQFF. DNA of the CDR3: TGTGCCAGCTCGGCTCTGGCCAGGGCATACAATGAGCAGTTCTTC.

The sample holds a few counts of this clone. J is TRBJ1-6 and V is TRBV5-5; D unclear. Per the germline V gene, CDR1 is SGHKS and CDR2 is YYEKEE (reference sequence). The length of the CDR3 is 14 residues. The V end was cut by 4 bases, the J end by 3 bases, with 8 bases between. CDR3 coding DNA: TGTGCCAGCAGCCTGAGCGTCTATAATTCACCCCTCCACTTT. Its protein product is CASSLSVYNSPLHF.